Below are 28 T cell receptor beta chains sequenced from a single sample in a study of siplizumab effects on memory and regulatory T cells. Sequencing was performed with immunoSEQ multiplex PCR; in TCRdb, only in-frame clones are kept and a portion is missing. The table lists some 120,000 clones, about 94% of them singletons, with roughly 1.5% in the top ten. What was sequenced was non-Treg CD4+ T cells sorted from blood. The receptor source for this set is a human donor in good health.

This clone was counted only a few times. J is TRBJ1-1 and V is TRBV4-2, with TRBD1 identical over 7 bases. The ends lost 5 bases at V and 1 base at J; junction bases unmatched: 7. Germline V gene sequence: CDR1 LGHNA, CDR2 YNFKEQ. The CDR3 totals 15 residues. The CDR3 reads CASSSHRGANTEAFF. CDR3 nucleotides: TGTGCCAGCAGCTCGCACAGGGGTGCGAACACTGAAGCTTTCTTT.

V gene TRBV2 combines with J gene TRBJ2-4, with TRBD2 matching over 7 bases. Germline V gene sequence: CDR1 SNHLY, CDR2 FYNNEI. The CDR3 length is 15 residues. The junction had 6 bases not matched to a gene; V was cut back by 0 bases and J by 7 bases. CDR3: CASSEAPGGGNIQYF. The CDR3 region has the DNA TGTGCCAGCAGTGAAGCGCCGGGCGGGGGTAACATTCAGTACTTC.

This CDR3 reads CASSSTGGGETQYF. CDR3 DNA: TGTGCCAGCAGCTCCACAGGGGGAGGGGAGACCCAGTACTTC. The chain has TRBV5-5 and TRBJ2-5; weak D call: TRBD1 (8 bases). CDR3 length: 14 residues. V was shortened by 3 bases and J by 5 bases, with 14 bases between the two germline ends. CDR1 SGHKS and CDR2 YYEKEE come from the germline V gene (reference sequence).

The chain is built from TRBV6-5 and TRBJ2-7, with D hard to call. Looked up from germline, CDR1 is MNHEY and CDR2 is SVGAGI. The CDR3 spans 15 residues. V shed 0 bases and J shed 0 bases, with 9 bases lying between them. The CDR3 reads CASSYSVGDSYEQYF. Written as DNA, the CDR3 is TGTGCCAGCAGTTACTCTGTAGGTGACTCCTACGAGCAGTACTTC.

CDR3 DNA: TGTGCCAGTGGGGCGGAGGCGGGAGGGTACGAGCAGTACTTC. The encoded protein is CASGAEAGGYEQYF. The chain uses TRBV2 and TRBJ2-7; 9 positions match TRBD2. The CDR3 is made up of 14 amino acids. The V gene's germline CDR1 is SNHLY and CDR2 FYNNEI. The J segment lost 4 bases and the V segment lost 9 bases, leaving 10 bases of the junction unmatched.

The genes are TRBV6-5 and TRBJ1-1, with TRBD1 as a possible D gene (5 bases). This CDR3 has 12 amino acids. Looked up from germline, CDR1 is MNHEY and CDR2 is SVGAGI. The V end was cut by 0 bases, the J end by 8 bases, with 7 bases between. CDR3 DNA: TGTGCCAGCAGTTACTCGGAGGGGGAAGCTTTCTTT. Its translation: CASSYSEGEAFF.

In nucleotides, the CDR3 is TGTGCCAGCAACTTACGGACTAGCGGGTTCTCCTACGAGCAGTACTTC. Its translation: CASNLRTSGFSYEQYF. The rearrangement uses TRBV28 and TRBJ2-7, with 11 bases matching TRBD2. Germline loops: CDR1 MDHEN, CDR2 SYDVKM. The J segment lost 0 bases and the V segment lost 7 bases, leaving 8 bases of the junction unmatched. The length of the CDR3 is 16 residues.

V is TRBV29-1 and J is TRBJ2-7; tentatively, D is TRBD2 (6 bases). The CDR3 loop spans 13 amino acids. V was pared by 2 bases and J by 3 bases, with 11 bases between. In germline, CDR1 is SQVTM, CDR2 ANQGSEA. The CDR3 here is CSVERLGGYEQYF. CDR3 DNA sequence: TGCAGCGTTGAAAGGCTCGGGGGCTACGAGCAGTACTTC.

The chain combines TRBV5-6 with TRBJ1-1; no firm D call. V was cut by 6 bases and J by 0 bases, with 15 bases left in between. CDR1 is SGHDT and CDR2 is YYEEEE in the germline V gene. The CDR3 totals 15 residues. Written as DNA, the CDR3 is TGTGCCAGCAACCATCGAACAGTGATGAACACTGAAGCTTTCTTT. It codes for CASNHRTVMNTEAFF.

This clone was seen once. V is TRBV6-1 and J is TRBJ1-1, with a tentative D call TRBD1 (6 bases). Trimming pared 2 bases from V and 3 bases from J, leaving 13 bases between. Germline CDR1 MNHNS, CDR2 SASEGT. This CDR3 spans 15 amino acids. CDR3 in amino acids: CASSEYLQGDTEAFF. In DNA form, the CDR3 reads TGTGCCAGCAGTGAATACTTACAGGGAGACACTGAAGCTTTCTTT.

The V gene is TRBV4-1, the J gene TRBJ2-5, with D possibly TRBD2 on 6 matching bases. The V end was cut by 0 bases, the J end by 5 bases, with 13 bases between. The CDR3 sequence is 15 residues long. Germline V CDR1 and CDR2: MGHRA, YSYEKL. In DNA form, the CDR3 reads TGCGCCAGCAGCCAAGATCAAGGGGCGGGGGAGACCCAGTACTTC. Residues: CASSQDQGAGETQYF.

In this sample, this clone turned up a few times. The chain recombines TRBV5-5 with TRBJ1-1; D not resolved. V was cut by 0 bases and J by 1 base, with 4 bases left in between. This CDR3 is 13 amino acids long. From germline, CDR1 is SGHKS and CDR2 YYEKEE (reference sequence). CDR3 nucleotide sequence: TGTGCCAGCAGCTTGGTTTGGAACACTGAAGCTTTCTTT. Encoded protein: CASSLVWNTEAFF.

V gene TRBV5-1 combines with J gene TRBJ2-3; no clear D gene. The CDR3 runs 17 residues. The ends were cut back, 0 bases at V and 0 bases at J, with 14 bases in the middle. Germline V gives CDR1 SGHRS, CDR2 YFSETQ. CDR3 bases: TGCGCCAGCAGCTTGGTGAGGCAGGCCGCTAGCACAGATACGCAGTATTTT. Its translation is CASSLVRQAASTDTQYF.

J is TRBJ1-5 and V is TRBV5-1; 7 bases match TRBD1. The CDR3 runs to 18 residues. Germline loops: CDR1 SGHRS, CDR2 YFSETQ. Unmatched junction bases numbered 20, after V lost 0 bases and J lost 11 bases. The CDR3 is CASSLGLGTDISGQSQHF. The CDR3 region has the DNA TGCGCCAGCAGCTTGGGTCTTGGGACAGATATATCGGGGCAGTCCCAGCATTTT.

The rearrangement links TRBV7-9 to TRBJ2-1; 9 bases line up with TRBD1. Germline CDR1 is SEHNR and CDR2 is FQNEAQ (reference sequence). V lost 6 bases, J lost 6 bases, and 12 bases stayed unmatched. The CDR3 length is 16 residues. The CDR3, as DNA: TGTGCCAGCAGAACGGGTGGGACAGGGATTGGCAATGAGCAGTTCTTC. Protein sequence: CASRTGGTGIGNEQFF.

This clone has just one count. This chain joins TRBV4-1 and TRBJ2-1; TRBD2 agrees at 9 bases. The CDR3 contains 17 residues. Germline V gene data show CDR1 as MGHRA and CDR2 as YSYEKL. The junction had 8 bases not matched to a gene; V was cut back by 0 bases and J by 5 bases. CDR3 in amino acids: CASSQDYGTSFNNEQFF. The DNA of the CDR3 is TGCGCCAGCAGCCAAGACTACGGGACTAGCTTTAACAATGAGCAGTTCTTC.

This chain links TRBV6-6 with TRBJ2-2; possible D gene TRBD2, 6 bases. The CDR3 contains 13 residues. The V end lost 4 bases, the J end lost 6 bases, and 9 bases lay between the germline ends. The germline V gene encodes CDR1 MNHNY and CDR2 SVGAGI (reference sequence). The CDR3 DNA follows: TGTGCCAGCAGTTGGGGGGAGTCCGGGGAGCTGTTTTTT. This encodes CASSWGESGELFF.

The chain is built from TRBV19 and TRBJ1-2, with 8 bases aligning to TRBD1. Germline CDR1 LNHDA, CDR2 SQIVND (reference sequence). Trimming removed 5 bases from V and 4 bases from J; junction bases left unmatched: 6. CDR3 length: 14 amino acids. The CDR3 loop reads CASSPDRDLYGYTF. The CDR3 region has the DNA TGTGCCAGTAGTCCGGACAGGGACCTCTATGGCTACACCTTC.

V gene TRBV20-1 combines with J gene TRBJ1-1, with unresolved D. Per the germline V gene, CDR1 is DFQATT and CDR2 is SNEGSKA (reference sequence). V lost 4 bases, J lost 5 bases, and 8 bases lay in between. CDR3 length: 11 residues. CDR3 sequence reads: CSANSRTEAFF. DNA for the CDR3: TGCAGTGCTAACAGTAGAACTGAAGCTTTCTTT.

CDR3 bases: TGCGCCAGCAGTTCGGGGTCCATGAACACTGAAGCTTTCTTT. Its protein is CASSSGSMNTEAFF. The chain joins TRBV5-1 to TRBJ1-1; D gene ambiguous. V lost 5 bases to trimming and J lost 0 bases, with 11 bases between them. From germline, CDR1 is SGHRS and CDR2 YFSETQ. The CDR3 length is 14 residues.

V gene TRBV19 combines with J gene TRBJ2-3, with 8 bases that match TRBD2. J was trimmed by 3 bases and V by 7 bases; bases with no gene match: 12. CDR3 size: 16 residues. In germline, CDR1 is LNHDA, CDR2 SQIVND (reference sequence). The CDR3 DNA follows: TGTGCCAGTACCTCCCTCCGGGGGGGGATGACAGATACGCAGTATTTT. Its protein is CASTSLRGGMTDTQYF.

The V call is TRBV6-1, the J call TRBJ1-2, with 7 nucleotides matching TRBD1. The CDR3 is made up of 14 amino acids. Germline V gene data show CDR1 as MNHNS and CDR2 as SASEGT. Germline trimming cut 4 bases from V and 9 bases from J; bases unmatched to any gene: 11. The chain's CDR3 is CASSGVGQVTSYTF. The CDR3 nucleotides read TGTGCCAGCAGTGGAGTAGGACAGGTGACGAGCTACACCTTC.

The chain uses TRBV11-3 and TRBJ2-5; 9 nucleotides agree with TRBD2. Trimming cost V 1 base and J 3 bases; bases outside gene matches: 6. CDR3 length: 16 residues. The germline V gene has CDR1 SGHNT and CDR2 YENEEA. CDR3 in amino acids: CASSLGPGLAEETQYF. The DNA of the CDR3 is TGTGCCAGCAGCTTAGGCCCGGGACTAGCTGAAGAGACCCAGTACTTC. The full variable domain, rest sourced from reference TRBV11-3 and TRBJ2-5, is EAGVVQSPRYKIIEKKQPVAFWCNPISGHNTLYWYLQNLGQGPELLIRYENEEAVDDSQLPKDRFSAERLKGVDSTLKIQPAELGDSAVYLCASSLGPGLAEETQYFGPGTRLLVL.

The J gene is TRBJ1-1, the V gene TRBV5-1; perhaps TRBD1 as D (6 bases). The CDR3 loop spans 13 amino acids. V dropped 6 bases and J dropped 1 base, with 10 bases sitting between them. Per the germline V gene, CDR1 is SGHRS and CDR2 is YFSETQ. DNA of the CDR3: TGCGCCAGCACCGAACAGGGGAACACTGAAGCTTTCTTT. It specifies CASTEQGNTEAFF.

The chain combines TRBV25-1 with TRBJ2-3, with D hard to call. Germline values: CDR1 MGHDK, CDR2 SYGVNS. Trimming pared 4 bases from V and 6 bases from J, leaving 8 bases between. The CDR3 runs to 12 residues. The CDR3 DNA follows: TGTGCCAGCAGTGGGTCCGGTGATACGCAGTATTTT. Protein: CASSGSGDTQYF.

This chain uses TRBV25-1 with TRBJ2-1; the match to TRBD1 covers 7 bases. The CDR3 spans 15 residues. The J segment lost 2 bases and the V segment lost 1 base, leaving 2 bases of the junction unmatched. CDR1 is MGHDK, CDR2 SYGVNS, per germline. Here the CDR3 DNA reads TGTGCCAGCAGTGAATTAGGGACAGCCTACAATGAGCAGTTCTTC. This sequence encodes CASSELGTAYNEQFF.

This clone was counted between two and nine times. The chain combines TRBV7-9 with TRBJ1-6; D might be TRBD1 (6 bases). Per the germline V gene, CDR1 is SEHNR and CDR2 is FQNEAQ (reference sequence). This CDR3 is built from 14 residues. The CDR3 DNA reads as TGTGCGACAGGAGCGAGCTCCTATAATTCACCCCTCCACTTT. Protein sequence: CATGASSYNSPLHF.

The J gene is TRBJ2-1, the V gene TRBV4-1; a possible D gene is TRBD1 (7 bases). The CDR3 consists of 17 residues. Germline CDR1 MGHRA, CDR2 YSYEKL. Trimming pared 5 bases from V and 6 bases from J, leaving 23 bases between. CDR3 nucleotides: TGCGCCAGCAGCTATTCCGGGGGAAAGGGGGCGTCCAATGAGCAGTTCTTC. This gives the protein CASSYSGGKGASNEQFF.